This passage covers 7 T cell receptor beta chains from one sample sequenced in a study of T cells in Graves' hyperthyroidism and ophthalmopathy (dated by TCRdb to between 2018 and 2021). Library method: multiplex PCR. This sample was sequenced with an Illumina HiSeq 2000. Amplification of TCR beta CDR3 regions was carried out from RNA transcripts. The TCR CDR3 was subjected to a first round of RT-PCR using the HTBI primer set and the Qiagen OneStep RT-PCR kit. Through fastp at Q25 and MiXCR, TCRdb rebuilt clones from the public reads, retaining in-frame beta chains. Records with the same CDR3 protein are collapsed into one entry carrying the most frequent genes and DNA. The sample data list about 380,000 distinct CDR3 sequences, and about 14% of these were observed just once. The leading ten clones occupy approximately 9.9% of the sample. What was sequenced was blood. The receptors were sampled from a woman in her sixties or seventies with Graves' hyperthyroidism.

This clonotype came up once. The V gene is TRBV11-2, the J gene TRBJ2-2; 9 bases map to TRBD2. V was clipped by 5 bases and J by 6 bases; unmatched bases: 7. From germline, CDR1 is SGHAT and CDR2 FQNNGV. The CDR3 runs 15 residues. The CDR3 loop reads CASSLIAGAAGELFF. The CDR3 DNA reads as TGTGCCAGCAGCCTTATAGCGGGAGCGGCCGGGGAGCTGTTTTTT.

This clonotype was observed a few times. This chain joins TRBV25-1 and TRBJ2-3, with D unclear. Trimming cost V 6 bases and J 6 bases, with 13 bases left between them. Germline CDR1 MGHDK, CDR2 SYGVNS. The CDR3 totals 13 residues. CDR3 nucleotides: TGTGCCAGCAGCCTAAGCCAGTCGGATACGCAGTATTTT. This encodes CASSLSQSDTQYF. Together with reference TRBV25-1 and TRBJ2-3, the CDR3 gives the full variable domain: EADIYQTPRYLVIGTGKKITLECSQTMGHDKMYWYQQDPGMELHLIHYSYGVNSTEKGDLSSESTVSRIRTEHFPLTLESARPSHTSQYLCASSLSQSDTQYFGPGTRLTVL.

This clonotype has a count of ten or more. The chain couples TRBV11-1 to TRBJ2-1; TRBD1 agrees at 7 bases. With 2 bases clipped from V and 5 bases from J, the junction kept 12 bases outside the gene matches. There are 17 residues in the CDR3. Looked up from germline, CDR1 is SGHAT and CDR2 is FQDESV (reference sequence). For the CDR3, the DNA is TGTGCCAGCAGCTTACTCACCGGCAGGGGGTACAACAATGAGCAGTTCTTC. Translation gives CASSLLTGRGYNNEQFF. The full variable domain, completed using reference TRBV11-1 and TRBJ2-1, is EAEVAQSPRYKITEKSQAVAFWCDPISGHATLYWYRQILGQGPELLVQFQDESVVDDSQLPKDRFSAERLKGVDSTLKIQPAELGDSAMYLCASSLLTGRGYNNEQFFGPGTRLTVL.

The chain uses TRBV27 and TRBJ1-2; TRBD1 aligns across 10 bases. CDR1 and CDR2 from the germline V gene are MNHEY and SMNVEV (reference sequence). The CDR3 covers 15 residues. V lost 5 bases to trimming and J lost 5 bases; unmatched junction nucleotides: 8. This CDR3 is CASSHPGTGVYGYTF. In DNA form, the CDR3 reads TGTGCCAGCAGTCACCCCGGGACAGGGGTATATGGCTACACCTTC.

This clonotype was counted ten times or more. The chain links TRBV11-2 to TRBJ2-7, with D perhaps given as TRBD1 or TRBD2 (5 bases each). V gave up 5 bases and J gave up 3 bases, with 17 bases separating them. CDR1 and CDR2 (germline): SGHAT, FQNNGV. The CDR3 covers 15 residues. Here the CDR3 DNA reads TGTGCCAGCAGCCGGCCGGGGACCACGGGCTACGAGCAGTACTTC. Translated, it gives CASSRPGTTGYEQYF.

Only a few counts were recorded for this clonotype. This clone may be a read error of a much larger clone one base away. This sequence joins TRBV3-1 and TRBJ2-7; the match to TRBD1 covers 7 bases. Trimming removed 3 bases from V and 7 bases from J; junction bases left unmatched: 9. The CDR3 runs to 14 residues. Germline V gene sequence: CDR1 LGHDT, CDR2 YNNKEL (reference sequence). The CDR3 DNA is TGTGCCAGCAGCCATAGCCGGGACAGCAGTGAGCAGTACTTC. Translated, it gives CASSHSRDSSEQYF.

This clonotype was observed a few times. CDR3 DNA: TGCAGCGCTGGGGCAGGGGGCTCCTACGAGCAGTACTTC. Its protein product is CSAGAGGSYEQYF. V gene TRBV29-1 combines with J gene TRBJ2-7; 7 bases match TRBD1. There are 13 residues in the CDR3. V lost 7 bases, J lost 0 bases, and 6 bases stayed unmatched. Germline V lookup: CDR1 SQVTM, CDR2 ANQGSEA.